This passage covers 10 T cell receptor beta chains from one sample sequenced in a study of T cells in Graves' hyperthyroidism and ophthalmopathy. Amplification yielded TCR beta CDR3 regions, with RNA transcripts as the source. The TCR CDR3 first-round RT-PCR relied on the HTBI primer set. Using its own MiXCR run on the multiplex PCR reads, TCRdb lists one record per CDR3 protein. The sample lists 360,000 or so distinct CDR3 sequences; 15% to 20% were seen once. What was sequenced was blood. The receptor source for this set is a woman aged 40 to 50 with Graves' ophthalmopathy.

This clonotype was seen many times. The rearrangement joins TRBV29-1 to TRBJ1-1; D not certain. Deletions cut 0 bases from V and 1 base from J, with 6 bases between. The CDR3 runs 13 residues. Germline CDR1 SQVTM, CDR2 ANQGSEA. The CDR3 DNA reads TGCAGCGTTGAAGACATGACGAACACTGAAGCTTTCTTT. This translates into CSVEDMTNTEAFF.

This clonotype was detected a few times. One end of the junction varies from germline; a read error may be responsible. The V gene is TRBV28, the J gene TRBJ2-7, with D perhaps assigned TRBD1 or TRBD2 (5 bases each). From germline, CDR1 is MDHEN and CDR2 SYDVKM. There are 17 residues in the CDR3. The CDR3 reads CASRNRGRLRGSDEQYF. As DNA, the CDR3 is TGTGCCAGCAGGAATAGGGGACGCCTGAGGGGCTCCGACGAGCAGTACTTC.

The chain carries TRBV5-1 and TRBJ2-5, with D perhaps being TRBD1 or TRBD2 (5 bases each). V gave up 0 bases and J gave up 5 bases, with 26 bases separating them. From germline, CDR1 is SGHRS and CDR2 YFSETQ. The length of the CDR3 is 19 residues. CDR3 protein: CASSLVRDPTQDLRETQYF. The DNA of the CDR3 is TGCGCCAGCAGCTTGGTTCGGGACCCAACACAAGATCTTAGGGAGACCCAGTACTTC.

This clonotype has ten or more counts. The chain's CDR3 is CASSFQGSYGYTF. CDR3 DNA sequence: TGTGCCAGCAGTTTTCAGGGTTCATATGGCTACACCTTC. The rearrangement joins TRBV12-3 or TRBV12-4 to TRBJ1-2, with D tentatively TRBD1 (5 bases). Trimming removed 3 bases at V and 5 bases at J, with 10 bases between. The CDR3 sequence is 13 residues long.

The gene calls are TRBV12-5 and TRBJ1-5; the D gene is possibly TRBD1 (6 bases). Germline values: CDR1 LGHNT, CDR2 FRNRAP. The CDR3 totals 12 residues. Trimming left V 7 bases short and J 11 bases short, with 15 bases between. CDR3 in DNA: TGTGCTAGTGCGGGTCCCGAGGGGGCCCAGCATTTT. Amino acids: CASAGPEGAQHF.

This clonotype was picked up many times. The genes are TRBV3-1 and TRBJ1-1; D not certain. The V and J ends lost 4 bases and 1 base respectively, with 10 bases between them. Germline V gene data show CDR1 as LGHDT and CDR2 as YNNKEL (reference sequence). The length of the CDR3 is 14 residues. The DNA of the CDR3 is TGTGCCAGCAGCCGAGTCCTTCAGAACACTGAAGCTTTCTTT. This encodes CASSRVLQNTEAFF.

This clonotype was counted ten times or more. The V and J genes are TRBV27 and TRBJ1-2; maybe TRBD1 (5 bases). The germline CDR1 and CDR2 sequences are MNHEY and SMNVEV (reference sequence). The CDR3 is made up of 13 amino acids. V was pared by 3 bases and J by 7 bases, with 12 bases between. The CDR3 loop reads CASSFRDGLGYTF. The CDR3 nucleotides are TGTGCCAGCAGTTTCCGGGACGGACTTGGCTACACCTTC.

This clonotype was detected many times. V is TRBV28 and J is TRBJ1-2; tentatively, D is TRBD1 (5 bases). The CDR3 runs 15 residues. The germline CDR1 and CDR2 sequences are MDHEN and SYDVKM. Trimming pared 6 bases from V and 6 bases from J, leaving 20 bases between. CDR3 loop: CASRSGGTGTDGYTF. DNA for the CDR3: TGTGCCAGCAGATCTGGGGGAACAGGTACGGATGGCTACACCTTC.

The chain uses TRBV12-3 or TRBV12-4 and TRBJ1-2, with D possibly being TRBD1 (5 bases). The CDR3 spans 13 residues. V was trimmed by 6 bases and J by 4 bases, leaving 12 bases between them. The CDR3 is CASSAQGGYGYTF. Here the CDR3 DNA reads TGTGCCAGCAGCGCGCAGGGCGGCTATGGCTACACCTTC.

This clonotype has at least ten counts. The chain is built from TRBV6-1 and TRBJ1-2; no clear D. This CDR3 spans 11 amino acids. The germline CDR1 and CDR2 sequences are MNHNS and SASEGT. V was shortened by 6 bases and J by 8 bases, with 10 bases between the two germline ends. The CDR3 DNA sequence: TGTGCCAGCAGCGAAACACGAGGCTACACCTTC. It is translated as CASSETRGYTF.